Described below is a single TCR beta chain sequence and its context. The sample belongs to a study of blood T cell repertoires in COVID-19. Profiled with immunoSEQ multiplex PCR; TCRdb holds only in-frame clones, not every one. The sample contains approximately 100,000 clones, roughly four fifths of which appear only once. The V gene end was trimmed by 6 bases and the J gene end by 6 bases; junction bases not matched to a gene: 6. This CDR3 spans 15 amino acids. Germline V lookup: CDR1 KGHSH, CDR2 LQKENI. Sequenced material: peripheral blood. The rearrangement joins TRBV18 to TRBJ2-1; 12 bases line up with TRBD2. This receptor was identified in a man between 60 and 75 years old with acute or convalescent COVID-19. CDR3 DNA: TGTGCCAGCTCCCTGACTAGCGGGGGTGGCAATGAGCAGTTCTTC. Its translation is CASSLTSGGGNEQFF.